The 23 T cell receptor beta chains presented below share a single source sample, sequenced in a study of T cell repertoires in cytomegalovirus infection. TCRdb reprocessed the reads with MiXCR, giving one entry per CDR3 protein. The sample includes a few hundred thousand distinct CDR3 sequences, 25% of them seen just once. For these receptors, no antigen is known. Material: cultured PBMCs, obtained from culture after CMV antigen stimulation. All receptors come from a human donor in good health (CMV status not recorded). Some clones in this sample may be carry-over from other donors' samples.

V is TRBV20-1 and J is TRBJ1-1; no clear D gene. The CDR3 has 15 amino acids. From germline, CDR1 is DFQATT and CDR2 SNEGSKA (reference sequence). The V gene lost 2 bases and the J gene lost 1 base, with 14 bases spanning the gap. CDR3 in DNA: TGCAGTGCTAGACCCTCGGAGGATCGGAACACTGAAGCTTTCTTT. It yields the protein CSARPSEDRNTEAFF.

This sequence joins TRBV9 and TRBJ2-1, with 8 nucleotides matching TRBD2. The germline CDR1 and CDR2 sequences are SGDLS and YYNGEE. V lost 4 bases to trimming and J lost 0 bases; unmatched junction nucleotides: 9. The CDR3 runs 17 residues. DNA for the CDR3: TGTGCCAGCAGCCGGAGCACTAGCGGACTCTCCTACAATGAGCAGTTCTTC. Translation gives CASSRSTSGLSYNEQFF.

This clonotype was seen more than once but under ten times. The chain links TRBV20-1 to TRBJ2-3; D is ambiguous. The V and J ends lost 5 bases and 2 bases respectively, with 26 bases between them. This CDR3 is built from 18 residues. Germline V gene data show CDR1 as DFQATT and CDR2 as SNEGSKA (reference sequence). The CDR3 sequence is CSALRLTRAPNYTDTQYF. In DNA, the CDR3 is TGCAGTGCTCTCAGGCTAACAAGGGCCCCCAATTACACAGATACGCAGTATTTT.

The chain joins TRBV20-1 to TRBJ2-5, with TRBD2 matching over 7 bases. Germline V gene sequence: CDR1 DFQATT, CDR2 SNEGSKA (reference sequence). This CDR3 region has 15 residues. V lost 6 bases, J lost 3 bases, and 13 bases stayed unmatched. In DNA form, the CDR3 reads TGCAGTGCAACGCAAGCGGGGATAGAGAAAGAGACCCAGTACTTC. This sequence encodes CSATQAGIEKETQYF.

V and J are TRBV20-1 and TRBJ2-7, with TRBD2 matching over 14 bases. J lost 4 bases, V lost 6 bases, and 8 bases had no gene match. The CDR3 runs to 15 residues. The germline gives CDR1 DFQATT, CDR2 SNEGSKA (reference sequence). The CDR3 nucleotides read TGCAGTGCGCGGACTAGCGGGAGGACTTTTTACGAGCAGTACTTC. It translates to CSARTSGRTFYEQYF.

This clonotype was seen only a few times. The rearrangement links TRBV6-2 or TRBV6-3 to TRBJ2-1; 12 bases align to TRBD2. The CDR3 has 17 amino acids. The ends lost 8 bases at V and 10 bases at J; junction bases unmatched: 18. Germline V gives CDR1 MNHEY, CDR2 SVGEGT. CDR3 sequence (DNA): TGTGCCAGCTGTCATAGACTAGCGGGAGTTAGTGTCAGCGAGCAGTTCTTC. It codes for CASCHRLAGVSVSEQFF.

The chain is built from TRBV20-1 and TRBJ1-2; D not certain. The germline V gene encodes CDR1 DFQATT and CDR2 SNEGSKA (reference sequence). The V end was cut by 0 bases, the J end by 4 bases, with 12 bases between. There are 14 residues in the CDR3. CDR3 in DNA: TGCAGTGCTAGAGAAAGGGCAGCAAGCTATGGCTACACCTTC. Residues: CSARERAASYGYTF.

This clonotype was seen ten or more times. V and J are TRBV7-2 and TRBJ2-3; 13 bases line up with TRBD2. Unmatched junction bases numbered 3, after V lost 2 bases and J lost 10 bases. The CDR3 is 14 amino acids. Germline V gene data show CDR1 as SGHTA and CDR2 as FQGNSA. Written as DNA, the CDR3 is TGTGCCAGCAGCTTAAGACTAGCGGGAGGCCCGCAGTATTTT. Residues: CASSLRLAGGPQYF.

This clonotype has just a few counts. This chain uses TRBV19 with TRBJ1-4; TRBD1 agrees at 8 bases. The germline gives CDR1 LNHDA, CDR2 SQIVND (reference sequence). J was trimmed by 5 bases and V by 7 bases; bases with no gene match: 6. The CDR3 extends over 14 amino acids. The CDR3 DNA is TGTGCCAGTACCCCCGGGACAGGCAATGAAAAACTGTTTTTT. Translated: CASTPGTGNEKLFF.

In this sample, this clonotype turned up a few times. The V gene is TRBV18, the J gene TRBJ2-7; no reliable D call. This CDR3 spans 15 amino acids. CDR1 is KGHSH and CDR2 is LQKENI in the germline V gene. Trimming pared 3 bases from V and 2 bases from J, leaving 14 bases between. The CDR3 sequence is CASSPPAAATYEQYF. The CDR3 DNA reads TGTGCCAGCTCACCCCCCGCCGCAGCTACCTACGAGCAGTACTTC.

This clonotype occurred many times. This chain connects TRBV7-8 to TRBJ1-2; D is undetermined. The CDR3 contains 14 residues. V dropped 0 bases and J dropped 5 bases, with 10 bases sitting between them. Germline-derived CDR1 and CDR2 are SGHVS and FQNEAQ. The DNA for the CDR3 is TGTGCCAGCAGCTTAGCGCTCAAGGTTTATGGCTACACCTTC. Its translation is CASSLALKVYGYTF. Full variable domain (missing parts from reference TRBV7-8 and TRBJ1-2): GAGVSQSPRYKVAKRGQDVALRCDPISGHVSLFWYQQALGQGPEFLTYFQNEAQLDKSGLPSDRFFAERPEGSVSTLKIQRTQQEDSAVYLCASSLALKVYGYTFGSGTRLTVV.

This clonotype was observed a handful of times. The V gene is TRBV19, the J gene TRBJ2-3; D call uncertain. Germline V gene data show CDR1 as LNHDA and CDR2 as SQIVND (reference sequence). The CDR3 length is 14 residues. Trimming removed 1 base from V and 4 bases from J, with 9 bases in between. The CDR3 protein is CASSIGLGPDTQYF. The CDR3 DNA sequence: TGTGCCAGTAGTATAGGGTTAGGTCCAGATACGCAGTATTTT.

The chain employs TRBV24-1 and TRBJ2-7; the match to TRBD2 covers 11 bases. Germline assignment: CDR1 KGHDR and CDR2 SFDVKD. This CDR3 is built from 19 residues. V was clipped by 1 base and J by 0 bases; unmatched bases: 10. The CDR3 region is CATSDLRGATSGSSYEQYV. The CDR3 DNA reads as TGTGCCACCAGTGATTTACGGGGGGCAACTAGCGGGAGCTCCTACGAGCAGTACGTC.

The J gene is TRBJ1-2, the V gene TRBV4-2; D remains ambiguous. The CDR3 totals 15 residues. V was pared by 0 bases and J by 3 bases, with 11 bases between. Germline CDR1 LGHNA, CDR2 YNFKEQ. The CDR3 loop reads CASSQDAGEDYGYTF. CDR3 in DNA: TGTGCCAGCAGCCAAGATGCTGGAGAGGACTATGGCTACACCTTC.

This clonotype has at least ten counts. This chain joins TRBV7-9 and TRBJ1-1; D not resolved. CDR1 and CDR2 (germline): SEHNR, FQNEAQ (reference sequence). Trimming cost V 8 bases and J 0 bases, with 7 bases left between them. This CDR3 has 12 amino acids. The CDR3: CASGGMNTEAFF. The CDR3 region has the DNA TGTGCCAGCGGTGGCATGAACACTGAAGCTTTCTTT. The full variable domain, its missing parts supplied by reference TRBV7-9 and TRBJ1-1, is DTGVSQNPRHKITKRGQNVTFRCDPISEHNRLYWYRQTLGQGPEFLTYFQNEAQLEKSRLLSDRFSAERPKGSFSTLEIQRTEQGDSAMYLCASGGMNTEAFFGQGTRLTVV.

V gene TRBV2 combines with J gene TRBJ1-2; 8 positions match TRBD1. In germline, CDR1 is SNHLY, CDR2 FYNNEI. This CDR3 region has 16 residues. Germline trimming cut 7 bases from V and 7 bases from J; bases unmatched to any gene: 17. CDR3 residues: CASTADRVILSGGYTF. Here the CDR3 DNA reads TGTGCCAGCACCGCGGACAGGGTTATTCTTTCCGGTGGCTACACCTTC.

This clonotype was found many times. The V gene is TRBV7-2, the J gene TRBJ2-1, with D tentatively TRBD1 or TRBD2 (5 bases each). V lost 5 bases and J 2 bases, leaving 16 bases between the germline ends. This CDR3 is built from 16 residues. Per germline, CDR1 SGHTA and CDR2 FQGNSA. CDR3 DNA sequence: TGTGCCAGCAGCACGAGGGGCGGAGCCACCTACAATGAGCAGTTCTTC. Translation: CASSTRGGATYNEQFF.

This chain links TRBV29-1 with TRBJ2-3; D perhaps matches TRBD2 (6 bases). This CDR3 has 16 amino acids. Germline CDR1 reads SQVTM; CDR2 reads ANQGSEA. Between the trimmed V and J ends, which lost 2 bases and 8 bases, there was a span of 23 bases. The CDR3 bases are TGCAGCGTTGAAAGGGACTGGACGGCAGCACTGGGTACGCAGTATTTT. Its protein is CSVERDWTAALGTQYF.

This clonotype was seen a handful of times. The chain is built from TRBV15 and TRBJ1-1; D possibly corresponds to TRBD1 (6 bases). Germline CDR1 LNHNV, CDR2 YYDKDF (reference sequence). The germline V and J ends were trimmed by 0 bases and 1 base, with 9 bases remaining between them. This CDR3 comprises 15 residues. CDR3 bases: TGTGCCACCAGCAGAGACAGGGGCACGAACACTGAAGCTTTCTTT. The encoded protein is CATSRDRGTNTEAFF.

The rearrangement joins TRBV9 to TRBJ2-6; possibly TRBD1 for D (6 bases). The CDR3 sequence is 17 residues long. The germline V gene encodes CDR1 SGDLS and CDR2 YYNGEE. V dropped 3 bases and J dropped 1 base, with 14 bases sitting between them. The CDR3 loop is CASSEDPTGSGANVLTF. The DNA for the CDR3 is TGTGCCAGCAGCGAGGACCCCACAGGGTCTGGGGCCAACGTCCTGACTTTC.

This chain joins TRBV7-4 and TRBJ2-2; TRBD1 is a possible D gene (6 bases). The CDR3 loop spans 15 amino acids. Germline CDR1 reads SGHVT; CDR2 reads SQSDAQ. V was pared by 5 bases and J by 4 bases, with 14 bases between. The CDR3 loop is CASSELQGGTGELFF. The DNA of the CDR3 is TGTGCCAGCAGCGAATTACAGGGCGGCACCGGGGAGCTGTTTTTT.

This clonotype was seen many times. The chain has TRBV7-8 and TRBJ1-2, with TRBD1 identical over 7 bases. The germline V gene encodes CDR1 SGHVS and CDR2 FQNEAQ. The V and J ends lost 4 bases and 5 bases, in that order; junction bases with no gene match: 4. The CDR3 length is 13 residues. As DNA, the CDR3 is TGTGCCAGCAGCTCGGACAGGTCTTATGGCTACACCTTC. Translated, it gives CASSSDRSYGYTF.

This sequence joins TRBV20-1 and TRBJ2-3; TRBD2 aligns across 10 bases. Germline lookup yields CDR1 DFQATT and CDR2 SNEGSKA (reference sequence). This CDR3 region has 14 residues. Trimming at V came to 7 bases and at J to 7 bases, leaving 11 bases not matched to a gene. CDR3 DNA sequence: TGCAGTGTAAGAGGTCTAGCGGGAGACCATACGCAGTATTTT. This encodes CSVRGLAGDHTQYF.